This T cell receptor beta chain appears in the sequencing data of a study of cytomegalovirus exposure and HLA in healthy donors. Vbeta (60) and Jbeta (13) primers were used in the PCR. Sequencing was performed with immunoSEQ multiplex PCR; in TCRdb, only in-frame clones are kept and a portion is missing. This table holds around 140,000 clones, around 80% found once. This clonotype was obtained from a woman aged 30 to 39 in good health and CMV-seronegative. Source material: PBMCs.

The CDR3 nucleotides are TGTGCCGTTTCACAGGGGAGGCTTTACGAGCAGTACTTC. Residues: CAVSQGRLYEQYF. V is TRBV6-5 and J is TRBJ2-7; tentatively, D is TRBD1 (7 bases). V was shortened by 11 bases and J by 4 bases, with 18 bases between the two germline ends. Germline V CDR1 and CDR2: MNHEY, SVGAGI. The CDR3 has 13 residues.